These 23 T cell receptor beta chains originate from one sample sequenced in a study of blood T cell repertoires in COVID-19. Clones were sequenced by immunoSEQ multiplex PCR, and TCRdb holds only the in-frame ones, with some missing. In the table there are approximately 150,000 clones, about 85% of which are singletons. Sequencing used PBMCs or T cells enriched from blood (not recorded which). The source of these receptors is a woman in her forties or fifties who had recovered from COVID-19.

The rearrangement uses TRBV4-2 and TRBJ2-3; maybe TRBD2 (5 bases). Trimming took off 1 base at V and 1 base at J, with 9 bases between the two ends. Per germline, CDR1 LGHNA and CDR2 YNFKEQ. The CDR3 has 15 residues. CDR3 DNA: TGTGCCAGCAGCCAAGGTGGGAGCGGCACAGATACGCAGTATTTT. It is translated as CASSQGGSGTDTQYF.

The rearrangement uses TRBV11-2 and TRBJ2-3; TRBD1 matches 7 bases. Germline V gene sequence: CDR1 SGHAT, CDR2 FQNNGV. This CDR3 has 15 residues. The V and J ends lost 1 base and 9 bases, in that order; junction bases with no gene match: 10. In nucleotides, the CDR3 is TGTGCCAGCAGCTTAGTCCCCGCTACAGGGGTCACGCAGTATTTT. Translation: CASSLVPATGVTQYF.

The gene calls are TRBV27 and TRBJ2-1, with 8 bases fitting TRBD2. J lost 4 bases, V lost 8 bases, and 7 bases had no gene match. CDR1 and CDR2 (germline): MNHEY, SMNVEV (reference sequence). This CDR3 has 14 residues. The CDR3 bases are TGTGCCAGCTGGGGCCTAGCGGGTTACAATGAGCAGTTCTTC. Protein sequence: CASWGLAGYNEQFF.

The chain uses TRBV2 and TRBJ1-1, with a possible D match to TRBD1 (6 bases). V dropped 4 bases and J dropped 1 base, with 7 bases sitting between them. The germline gives CDR1 SNHLY, CDR2 FYNNEI. The CDR3 is 13 amino acids. The CDR3: CASSVQGNTEAFF. CDR3 bases: TGTGCCAGCAGTGTACAGGGGAACACTGAAGCTTTCTTT. Drawing the rest from reference TRBV2 and TRBJ1-1, the complete variable domain is EPEVTQTPSHQVTQMGQEVILRCVPISNHLYFYWYRQILGQKVEFLVSFYNNEISEKSEIFDDQFSVERPDGSNFTLKIRSTKLEDSAMYFCASSVQGNTEAFFGQGTRLTVV.

The chain has TRBV19 and TRBJ1-4; 7 bases line up with TRBD1. V lost 6 bases, J lost 7 bases, and 14 bases stayed unmatched. CDR1 is LNHDA and CDR2 is SQIVND in the germline V gene (reference sequence). This CDR3 has 16 amino acids. The CDR3 DNA follows: TGTGCCAGTAGCCTAGGACAGGCGGGAACTGGTGAAAAACTGTTTTTT. It yields the protein CASSLGQAGTGEKLFF.

This sequence joins TRBV5-1 and TRBJ1-5; D possibly corresponds to TRBD1 (6 bases). This CDR3 contains 14 residues. Trimming took off 0 bases at V and 10 bases at J, with 14 bases between the two ends. Germline CDR1 is SGHRS and CDR2 is YFSETQ. The CDR3 loop is CASSLGGGGSPQHF. CDR3 nucleotides: TGCGCCAGCAGCTTGGGAGGGGGGGGTTCCCCCCAGCATTTT.

The V call is TRBV18, the J call TRBJ2-1, with 11 bases identical to TRBD2. CDR3 length: 18 residues. The germline CDR1 and CDR2 sequences are KGHSH and LQKENI. After removal of 2 bases from V and 1 base from J, the junction contained 7 bases not matched to a gene. The CDR3 is CASSPKTSGSISYNEQFF. The CDR3 coding sequence is TGTGCCAGCTCACCAAAAACTAGCGGGAGTATTTCCTACAATGAGCAGTTCTTC.

V is TRBV7-9 and J is TRBJ1-4, with D possibly TRBD1 on 5 matching bases. Germline V lookup: CDR1 SEHNR, CDR2 FQNEAQ (reference sequence). V shed 1 base and J shed 5 bases, with 17 bases lying between them. The CDR3 is made up of 17 amino acids. CDR3 coding DNA: TGTGCCAGCAGCTTAGGGGCTGCCGGTCGACAGAATGAAAAACTGTTTTTT. This encodes CASSLGAAGRQNEKLFF.

Only a few counts were recorded for this clone. The chain employs TRBV21-1 and TRBJ1-2; TRBD1, as called in the table, went unchecked against the DNA. TRBV21-1 is a known pseudogene. The CDR3 extends over 14 amino acids. This CDR3 is CASSKSNSYYGYTF. Written as DNA, the CDR3 is TGTGCCAGCAGCAAAAGTAACAGCTACTATGGCTACACCTTC.

V and J are TRBV11-3 and TRBJ1-2; 8 bases are a match to TRBD1. V lost 3 bases and J lost 3; bases outside the gene matches: 3. Germline V lookup: CDR1 SGHNT, CDR2 YENEEA. This CDR3 region has 14 residues. The CDR3 region is CASSFRGPDYGYTF. The CDR3, as DNA: TGTGCCAGCAGCTTCAGGGGGCCGGACTATGGCTACACCTTC. The variable domain in full, completed from reference TRBV11-3 and TRBJ1-2, reads EAGVVQSPRYKIIEKKQPVAFWCNPISGHNTLYWYLQNLGQGPELLIRYENEEAVDDSQLPKDRFSAERLKGVDSTLKIQPAELGDSAVYLCASSFRGPDYGYTFGSGTRLTVV.

This clone was seen a single time. J is TRBJ2-7 and V is TRBV15; 8 bases map to TRBD1. Germline V CDR1 and CDR2: LNHNV, YYDKDF (reference sequence). The CDR3 contains 13 residues. The V gene end was trimmed by 1 base and the J gene end by 7 bases; junction bases not matched to a gene: 3. CDR3 DNA: TGTGCCACCAGCAGAGGACAGGGGAGAGAGCAGTACTTC. Its protein is CATSRGQGREQYF.

The J gene is TRBJ1-1, the V gene TRBV7-2; TRBD1 aligns across 7 bases. CDR1 is SGHTA, CDR2 FQGNSA, per germline. The CDR3 contains 13 residues. V dropped 6 bases and J dropped 3; count of bases not matched to a gene: 4. CDR3 region: CASSRDRDTEAFF. The CDR3 DNA is TGTGCCAGCAGTCGAGACAGGGACACTGAAGCTTTCTTT.

The chain recombines TRBV7-9 with TRBJ2-1; a weak D match, TRBD2 (5 bases). V lost 2 bases to trimming and J lost 6 bases, with 11 bases between them. The CDR3 consists of 14 residues. Germline CDR1 reads SEHNR; CDR2 reads FQNEAQ (reference sequence). CDR3 coding DNA: TGTGCCAGCAGCTTAATTAGCGTTGTCAATGAGCAGTTCTTC. Amino acid sequence: CASSLISVVNEQFF.

This chain joins TRBV2 and TRBJ1-1; a weak D match, TRBD1 (5 bases). V was pared by 4 bases and J by 2 bases, with 8 bases between. The germline V gene has CDR1 SNHLY and CDR2 FYNNEI. This CDR3 is 13 amino acids long. The DNA for the CDR3 is TGTGCCAGCAGTGCCGGGGGAAACACTGAAGCTTTCTTT. Translating it yields CASSAGGNTEAFF.

A few counts support this clone. The V gene is TRBV24-1, the J gene TRBJ1-3; D may be TRBD1 (6 bases). Between the trimmed V and J ends, which lost 9 bases and 2 bases, there was a span of 13 bases. This CDR3 comprises 14 residues. Germline V CDR1 and CDR2: KGHDR, SFDVKD. The CDR3 loop is CATDQGKPGNTIYF. CDR3 bases: TGTGCCACCGACCAGGGGAAACCTGGAAACACCATATATTTT.

J is TRBJ2-5 and V is TRBV4-1; tentative D call: TRBD2 (7 bases). The germline gives CDR1 MGHRA, CDR2 YSYEKL. The ends were cut back, 1 base at V and 2 bases at J, with 14 bases in the middle. The CDR3 is 16 amino acids. CDR3 region: CASSQAAGATQETQYF. The CDR3 coding sequence is TGCGCCAGCAGCCAAGCGGCGGGGGCGACTCAAGAGACCCAGTACTTC.

The J gene is TRBJ2-1, the V gene TRBV18; D unresolved. Trimming shortened V by 3 bases and J by 4 bases, and 7 bases separated the two germline ends. Germline V CDR1 and CDR2: KGHSH, LQKENI. The CDR3 runs to 13 residues. This CDR3 reads CASSPDLYNEQFF. As DNA, the CDR3 is TGTGCCAGCTCACCTGATCTATACAATGAGCAGTTCTTC.

The chain combines TRBV21-1 with TRBJ1-5; the table's D call, TRBD1, has no DNA check behind it. TRBV21-1 is a known pseudogene. CDR3 size: 15 residues. The CDR3: CASSLGTGGNQPQHF. The CDR3, as DNA: TGTGCCAGCAGCCTTGGTACAGGGGGCAATCAGCCCCAGCATTTT.

This chain connects TRBV23-1 to TRBJ2-3, with D perhaps matching TRBD1 (6 bases). TRBV23-1 is reported as an ORF; its role is uncertain. The CDR3 covers 14 residues. V was cut by 6 bases and J by 3 bases, with 13 bases left in between. This CDR3 is CASRGANGTDTQYF. The DNA of the CDR3 is TGCGCCAGCAGGGGGGCAAACGGGACAGATACGCAGTATTTT.

The chain links TRBV7-8 to TRBJ1-1; no firm D call. This CDR3 has 11 amino acids. V lost 5 bases to trimming and J lost 5 bases, with 6 bases between them. Germline V gene data show CDR1 as SGHVS and CDR2 as FQNEAQ. The CDR3 region is CASSPGTEAFF. The DNA for the CDR3 is TGTGCCAGCAGCCCCGGGACTGAAGCTTTCTTT.

The V gene is TRBV28, the J gene TRBJ2-1, with D perhaps matching TRBD1 (6 bases). Trimming shortened V by 7 bases and J by 10 bases, and 17 bases separated the two germline ends. Germline values: CDR1 MDHEN, CDR2 SYDVKM. The CDR3 runs 13 residues. The chain's CDR3 is CASKQGDFNEQFF. DNA for the CDR3: TGTGCCAGCAAACAGGGTGATTTCAACGAGCAGTTCTTC. The complete variable domain, with remaining parts taken from reference TRBV28 and TRBJ2-1, reads DVKVTQSSRYLVKRTGEKVFLECVQDMDHENMFWYRQDPGLGLRLIYFSYDVKMKEKGDIPEGYSVSREKKERFSLILESASTNQTSMYLCASKQGDFNEQFFGPGTRLTVL.

The chain links TRBV24-1 to TRBJ2-1, with a weak D call TRBD2 (5 bases). Germline lookup yields CDR1 KGHDR and CDR2 SFDVKD. The CDR3 spans 15 residues. V lost 3 bases and J lost 10, with 18 bases in between. In DNA form, the CDR3 reads TGTGCCACCAGTGATCCAACCCGAAGGCCGGGGGAGCAGTTCTTC. As protein: CATSDPTRRPGEQFF.

This clone turned up a few times. The chain employs TRBV6-5 and TRBJ2-1, with 7 positions matching TRBD2. There are 14 residues in the CDR3. Germline values: CDR1 MNHEY, CDR2 SVGAGI. V was clipped by 8 bases and J by 8 bases; unmatched bases: 12. CDR3 DNA sequence: TGTGCCAGCGGGAGGGCGGCGACTATTCATGAGCAGTTCTTC. It translates to CASGRAATIHEQFF.